The 5 T cell receptor beta chains below all came from one sample that was sequenced in a study of breast tumors, draining lymph nodes, adjacent tissues. Axillary draining lymph nodes of breast cancer patients supplied the node samples. TCRdb reprocessed the multiplex PCR reads via MiXCR and lists one record per CDR3 protein. Of 200,000 or so distinct CDR3 sequences listed, around 29% were seen once; the top ten hold approximately 4.5%. Sequencing used axillary lymph node tissue. The receptors were gathered from a female donor with breast cancer. Some clones in this sample may be carry-over from other donors' samples.

In the case of this clonotype: Given the absence of the conserved phenylalanine or tryptophan at the CDR3 end, a read error is likely. V and J are TRBV5-5 and TRBJ2-5; the D is unclear. This CDR3 spans 13 amino acids. Germline loops: CDR1 SGHKS, CDR2 YYEKEE (reference sequence). Trimming removed 0 bases from V and 5 bases from J, with 8 bases in between. CDR3 sequence reads: CASSLASWETQYS. CDR3 bases: TGTGCCAGCAGCTTGGCGAGCTGGGAGACCCAGTACTCC.

This clonotype was picked up many times. The chain links TRBV19 to TRBJ1-4; D uncertain. Germline V gene data show CDR1 as LNHDA and CDR2 as SQIVND (reference sequence). This CDR3 has 14 amino acids. The V end was cut by 4 bases, the J end by 7 bases, with 13 bases between. CDR3 nucleotides: TGTGCCAGTAGTAATCCGACGTCCGGTGAAAAACTGTTTTTT. This codes for CASSNPTSGEKLFF.

This chain connects TRBV7-8 to TRBJ1-6, with TRBD1 as a possible D gene (5 bases). This CDR3 is built from 17 residues. Germline V gene lookup returns CDR1 SGHVS and CDR2 FQNEAQ. The ends were cut back, 4 bases at V and 6 bases at J, with 19 bases in the middle. CDR3 region: CASSWETVLGGNSPLHF. The DNA of the CDR3 is TGTGCCAGCAGCTGGGAGACAGTCCTTGGCGGTAATTCACCCCTCCACTTT.

The genes are TRBV20-1 and TRBJ2-7; TRBD2 agrees at 11 bases. V lost 3 bases and J lost 7; bases outside the gene matches: 8. The CDR3 covers 14 residues. CDR1 DFQATT and CDR2 SNEGSKA come from the germline V gene (reference sequence). The CDR3 DNA is TGCAGTGCTAGCCACCCCGGGACTAGCGGTGAGCAGTACTTC. Translation: CSASHPGTSGEQYF.

This clonotype was counted ten times or more. The gene calls are TRBV20-1 and TRBJ1-6, with 8 bases that match TRBD1. The V and J ends lost 2 bases and 6 bases, in that order; junction bases with no gene match: 9. Germline lookup yields CDR1 DFQATT and CDR2 SNEGSKA (reference sequence). This CDR3 contains 16 residues. The CDR3 DNA reads as TGCAGTGCTAGATGGACAGGGAAGGGGGGTAATTCACCCCTCCACTTT. Protein: CSARWTGKGGNSPLHF.